Below, one T cell receptor (beta chain) is given with its context. The antigen is undetermined. This sample also contains other DNA sequences that code for the same CDR3. The sample originates from a study of beta chain features in type 1 diabetes. As for the study in general: Regarding age, gender and cell yields, patients proved similar to healthy donors. The study, taken as a whole, reports: Among patients with Type 1 diabetes, TCRB CDR3s were moderately but significantly shorter in every one of the four CD4+ subsets.

TCRB transcripts that were expressed got sequenced, as all of the isolated RNA had been reverse transcribed. Average reads for naive, central memory and regulatory T cell samples were roughly 3.4 million. Measured with immunoSEQ multiplex PCR; TCRdb has only the in-frame clones, and not every one. The table has some 170,000 clones, roughly 59% seen once. Trimming took off 3 bases at V and 5 bases at J, with 4 bases between the two ends. The CDR3 totals 11 residues. Germline loops: CDR1 SGHTA, CDR2 FQGNSA. The TCR comes from a young man with type 1 diabetes. The chain is built from TRBV7-2 and TRBJ2-5, with D hard to call. Material for sequencing was naive CD4+ T cells from blood. The CDR3 bases are TGTGCCAGCAGCTTGACGGAGACCCAGTACTTC. It codes for CASSLTETQYF.